These 22 T cell receptor beta chains were all obtained from the same sample, sequenced in a study of T cell responses to AZD1222 COVID-19 vaccine. Some clones are missing from TCRdb's copy, which holds only in-frame ones; the method was immunoSEQ multiplex PCR. The sample carries approximately 84,000 clones, around four fifths recorded once. The material sequenced was peripheral blood, taken 28 days after the second AZD1222 dose. The receptor set was obtained from an adult who received the AZD1222 COVID-19 vaccine.

The chain is built from TRBV28 and TRBJ1-5, with D uncertain. CDR1 is MDHEN and CDR2 is SYDVKM in the germline V gene. Trimming took off 1 base at V and 2 bases at J, with 9 bases between the two ends. The CDR3 loop spans 15 amino acids. The CDR3 nucleotides are TGTGCCAGCAGTTTATCCGGGAGCGGCAATCAGCCCCAGCATTTT. Protein product: CASSLSGSGNQPQHF.

This clone has just one count. The chain has TRBV4-3 and TRBJ1-5, with D tentatively TRBD1 (5 bases). Germline assignment: CDR1 LGHNA and CDR2 YSLEER. Trimming removed 0 bases from V and 6 bases from J, with 18 bases in between. This CDR3 spans 17 amino acids. The CDR3 nucleotides are TGCGCCAGCAGCCAAGATTGGTCCTCTTGGGGGGGTCAGCCCCAGCATTTT. Translating gives CASSQDWSSWGGQPQHF.

This clone was seen a handful of times. The chain is built from TRBV21-1 and TRBJ2-7. TRBV21-1 corresponds to a pseudogene. The CDR3 totals 11 residues. The CDR3 sequence is CASSRCYEQYF. CDR3 DNA sequence: TGTGCCAGCAGCCGCTGCTACGAGCAGTACTTC.

The CDR3 DNA follows: TGCAGCGTTGACTTAGGAGGGACGCGGGCTTTCTTT. This gives the protein CSVDLGGTRAFF. The chain links TRBV29-1 to TRBJ1-1, with D perhaps matching TRBD1 (5 bases). Germline CDR1 is SQVTM and CDR2 is ANQGSEA. The CDR3 totals 12 residues. Trimming took 3 bases from V and 11 from J, leaving 16 bases between them.

The chain is built from TRBV28 and TRBJ2-2, with D maybe TRBD2 (6 bases). This CDR3 region has 15 residues. Germline-derived CDR1 and CDR2 are MDHEN and SYDVKM. V lost 6 bases, J lost 2 bases, and 13 bases lay in between. In DNA, the CDR3 is TGTGCCAGCAGCTTTAGCGGAACAAACACCGGGGAGCTGTTTTTT. Translated, it gives CASSFSGTNTGELFF.

The V gene is TRBV28, the J gene TRBJ1-1; TRBD1 is a possible D gene (5 bases). This CDR3 is 14 amino acids long. Trimming took 10 bases from V and 4 from J, leaving 19 bases between them. In germline, CDR1 is MDHEN, CDR2 SYDVKM. The CDR3, as DNA: TGTGCCACCCTGAGCAGGGTGGATGGCACTGAAGCTTTCTTT. Its translation: CATLSRVDGTEAFF. Full variable domain (remainder filled in from reference TRBV28 and TRBJ1-1): DVKVTQSSRYLVKRTGEKVFLECVQDMDHENMFWYRQDPGLGLRLIYFSYDVKMKEKGDIPEGYSVSREKKERFSLILESASTNQTSMYLCATLSRVDGTEAFFGQGTRLTVV.

The chain combines TRBV28 with TRBJ1-1, with a tentative D call TRBD1 (6 bases). The CDR3 spans 15 residues. V lost 3 bases to trimming and J lost 4 bases, with 15 bases between them. Germline assignment: CDR1 MDHEN and CDR2 SYDVKM. The CDR3 region has the DNA TGTGCCAGCAGTTTGGGTGGGGGGCTGGTCACTGAAGCTTTCTTT. Its protein is CASSLGGGLVTEAFF.

The J gene is TRBJ2-7, the V gene TRBV5-3, with a tentative D call TRBD1 (5 bases). TRBV5-3 is an ORF for which the function is uncertain. The CDR3 covers 12 residues. V was trimmed by 2 bases and J by 6 bases, leaving 9 bases between them. CDR3 nucleotide sequence: TGTGCCAGAAGCTTAGGGGTTGGCGAGCAGTACTTC. Amino acid sequence: CARSLGVGEQYF.

The V and J genes are TRBV28 and TRBJ2-7; no clear D gene. The CDR3 sequence is 15 residues long. Germline V lookup: CDR1 MDHEN, CDR2 SYDVKM. Trimming stripped 5 bases from V and 0 bases from J, with 14 bases between. The CDR3 sequence: CASSDGPLSSYEQYF. In DNA form, the CDR3 reads TGTGCCAGCAGTGACGGACCCCTGAGCTCCTACGAGCAGTACTTC.

The rearrangement uses TRBV7-9 and TRBJ1-1, with D maybe TRBD1 (5 bases). Trimming left V 4 bases short and J 4 bases short, with 7 bases between. From germline, CDR1 is SEHNR and CDR2 FQNEAQ (reference sequence). The CDR3 length is 12 residues. DNA for the CDR3: TGTGCCAGCAGCTGGGGGGGCACTGAAGCTTTCTTT. Amino acids: CASSWGGTEAFF.

The V call is TRBV6-5, the J call TRBJ2-7; D assignment may be TRBD1 or TRBD2 (5 bases each). Trimming shortened V by 7 bases and J by 3 bases, and 19 bases separated the two germline ends. The CDR3 runs 15 residues. Germline CDR1 and CDR2: MNHEY and SVGAGI. CDR3 region: CASTKGSGPLYEQYF. For the CDR3, the DNA is TGTGCCAGCACCAAGGGTTCGGGACCACTCTACGAGCAGTACTTC.

V is TRBV2 and J is TRBJ1-5, with D possibly matching TRBD1 (5 bases). The CDR3 runs to 15 residues. Germline V gene data show CDR1 as SNHLY and CDR2 as FYNNEI. Trimming pared 4 bases from V and 0 bases from J, leaving 10 bases between. CDR3 protein: CASSGGGLSNQPQHF. Here the CDR3 DNA reads TGTGCCAGCAGTGGGGGGGGACTTAGCAATCAGCCCCAGCATTTT. The complete variable domain, with remaining parts taken from reference TRBV2 and TRBJ1-5, reads EPEVTQTPSHQVTQMGQEVILRCVPISNHLYFYWYRQILGQKVEFLVSFYNNEISEKSEIFDDQFSVERPDGSNFTLKIRSTKLEDSAMYFCASSGGGLSNQPQHFGDGTRLSIL.

The chain joins TRBV27 to TRBJ1-2, with 8 bases that match TRBD1. Germline CDR1 and CDR2: MNHEY and SMNVEV (reference sequence). The CDR3 runs 13 residues. V dropped 3 bases and J dropped 6; count of bases not matched to a gene: 3. CDR3 sequence reads: CASSFRTGNGYTF. The CDR3 DNA follows: TGTGCCAGCAGTTTTAGGACAGGGAATGGCTACACCTTC.

Here the CDR3 reads CARSSRRKRLAPFGADTQYF. For the CDR3, the DNA is TGTGCCAGAAGCTCTCGCAGGAAGAGACTAGCGCCCTTCGGGGCAGATACGCAGTATTTT. The rearrangement uses TRBV5-3 and TRBJ2-3; 8 bases are a match to TRBD2. TRBV5-3 is recorded as an ORF, its role being uncertain. V lost 3 bases, J lost 4 bases, and 22 bases stayed unmatched. The CDR3 totals 20 residues.

The chain employs TRBV7-9 and TRBJ1-6; D might be TRBD1 (5 bases). Trimming removed 8 bases from V and 7 bases from J, with 15 bases in between. Germline assignment: CDR1 SEHNR and CDR2 FQNEAQ (reference sequence). This CDR3 spans 14 amino acids. The CDR3 sequence is CASAREGRNSPLHF. The CDR3 nucleotides are TGTGCCAGCGCCCGTGAGGGGAGGAATTCACCCCTCCACTTT.

Only one count was recorded for this clone. J is TRBJ2-5 and V is TRBV3-1 (or the pseudogene TRBV3-2); 8 bases are shared with TRBD2. The ends lost 4 bases at V and 5 bases at J; junction bases unmatched: 6. Germline V lookup: CDR1 LGHDT, CDR2 YNNKEL (reference sequence). CDR3 length: 14 amino acids. DNA for the CDR3: TGTGCCAGCAGCCTAGCGGGAAGAGGGGAGACCCAGTACTTC. Its protein product is CASSLAGRGETQYF.

As regards this clone: The identical CDR3 is also encoded by other nucleotide sequences in the sample. V is TRBV28 and J is TRBJ2-7; either TRBD1 or TRBD2 may supply D (5 bases each). The CDR3 runs 14 residues. Per the germline V gene, CDR1 is MDHEN and CDR2 is SYDVKM. Trimming stripped 2 bases from V and 2 bases from J, with 10 bases between. CDR3 region: CASSLAGTAYEQYF. CDR3 sequence (DNA): TGTGCCAGCAGTTTAGCAGGGACGGCCTACGAGCAGTACTTC.

This clone was counted between two and nine times. V is TRBV29-1 and J is TRBJ1-1; D ambiguous. V dropped 4 bases and J dropped 1 base, with 13 bases sitting between them. Looked up from germline, CDR1 is SQVTM and CDR2 is ANQGSEA. The CDR3 has 14 residues. The CDR3 coding sequence is TGCAGCGTTGGAAAAGTTCAGGCGAACACTGAAGCTTTCTTT. Translated, it gives CSVGKVQANTEAFF.

In its sample, this clone was seen once. The V call is TRBV20-1, the J call TRBJ1-1; D gene unclear. Between the trimmed V and J ends, which lost 4 bases and 1 base, there was a span of 4 bases. CDR1 DFQATT and CDR2 SNEGSKA come from the germline V gene (reference sequence). The CDR3 spans 11 residues. The CDR3 DNA follows: TGCAGTGCTAACGAGAACACTGAAGCTTTCTTT. Translating it yields CSANENTEAFF.

DNA for the CDR3: TGTGCCAGCAGCAGGACACGTACTAATGAAAAACTGTTTTTT. It translates to CASSRTRTNEKLFF. The chain combines TRBV14 with TRBJ1-4; perhaps TRBD1 as D (5 bases). Germline values: CDR1 SGHDN, CDR2 FVKESK. With 5 bases removed from V and 2 bases from J, the gap between germline ends came to 9 bases. The CDR3 length is 14 residues.

The chain couples TRBV7-8 to TRBJ2-3; no reliable D call. The CDR3 totals 14 residues. The germline CDR1 and CDR2 sequences are SGHVS and FQNEAQ. Trimming took 1 base from V and 6 from J, leaving 11 bases between them. This chain's CDR3 is CASSLGLRDDTQYF. CDR3 in DNA: TGTGCCAGCAGCTTAGGACTCCGCGATGATACGCAGTATTTT. Drawing the rest from reference TRBV7-8 and TRBJ2-3, the complete variable domain is GAGVSQSPRYKVAKRGQDVALRCDPISGHVSLFWYQQALGQGPEFLTYFQNEAQLDKSGLPSDRFFAERPEGSVSTLKIQRTQQEDSAVYLCASSLGLRDDTQYFGPGTRLTVL.

The rearrangement links TRBV15 to TRBJ1-3; possible D gene TRBD1, 6 bases. V lost 1 base and J 4 bases, leaving 17 bases between the germline ends. Germline CDR1 is LNHNV and CDR2 is YYDKDF (reference sequence). The CDR3 covers 17 residues. CDR3 sequence reads: CATSRVQGRNIGNTIYF. The CDR3 DNA sequence: TGTGCCACCAGCAGAGTACAGGGCAGGAATATCGGAAACACCATATATTTT.